This is a list of T cell receptor beta chains from one sample in a study of blood T cell repertoires in COVID-19. Clones were read by immunoSEQ multiplex PCR, and TCRdb kept only the in-frame ones, dropping some. Of 350,000 to 450,000 clones in the sample, 85% were seen once. The sequenced material came from peripheral blood. Receptors originate from a woman aged 18-35 years with acute or convalescent COVID-19. Both conserved end residues are part of each CDR3. D genes are given only for firm matches. The listing skips clone size in some rows; elsewhere it reads once, few, many or a size class.

clone_size	v_call	d_call	j_call	cdr3_nt	cdr3_aa
.	TRBV6-5	TRBD1	TRBJ1-1	TGTGCCAGCAGTTTTAAACAGGGGGCTGGGGAAGCTTTCTTT	CASSFKQGAGEAFF
few	TRBV6-5	TRBD2	TRBJ2-7	TGTGCCAGCAGTTACCGCGGACGGACTAGCTCCTACGAGCAGTACTTC	CASSYRGRTSSYEQYF
.	TRBV24-1	TRBD1	TRBJ2-3	TGTGCCACCAGTGATAGGGGACAGGGAGGGCGGTCAGATACGCAGTATTTT	CATSDRGQGGRSDTQYF
.	TRBV5-4	.	TRBJ1-1	TGTGCCAGCAGCTTGGCCGGGGGGTTGGACACTGAAGCTTTCTTT	CASSLAGGLDTEAFF
.	TRBV19	TRBD2	TRBJ2-2	TGTGCCAGTAGTATATCGGGGGGGGCCGACGGGGAGCTGTTTTTT	CASSISGGADGELFF
.	TRBV5-6	TRBD1	TRBJ2-5	TGTGCCAGCAGCTGGGTGGCAGGGGGTCGCCAAGAGACCCAGTACTTC	CASSWVAGGRQETQYF
.	TRBV30	TRBD1	TRBJ2-7	TGTGCCTGGAGTCCGGGAATCACAGGGGGTGCCTACGAGCAGTACTTC	CAWSPGITGGAYEQYF
few	TRBV6-5	TRBD1	TRBJ2-1	TGTGCCAGCAGGCTAGGAAACCAGGGGGATGAGCAGTTCTTC	CASRLGNQGDEQFF
few	TRBV21-1	.	TRBJ2-1	TGTGCCAGCCGTTCACGGACAGGGAATTTTAATCGGAATGAGCAGTTCTTC	CASRSRTGNFNRNEQFF
.	TRBV15	.	TRBJ1-3	TGTGCCACCAGCAGAGATCGAGGGGGCTCTGGAAACACCATATATTTT	CATSRDRGGSGNTIYF
.	TRBV7-2	TRBD1	TRBJ2-7	TGTGCCAGCAGCTTGGACAGGGCGACGGGTCCCTACGAGCAGTACTTC	CASSLDRATGPYEQYF
.	TRBV7-2	.	TRBJ2-2	TGTGCCAGCAGCTTATTGGGGGGGCTCGCGAACACCGGGGAGCTGTTTTTT	CASSLLGGLANTGELFF
.	TRBV5-4	TRBD2	TRBJ2-7	TGTGCCAGCAGCTCCGGGACTAGATACGAGCAGTACTTC	CASSSGTRYEQYF
.	TRBV11-2	.	TRBJ2-3	TGTGCCAGCAGCCTCGGGGACTTTGCTAGCACAGATACGCAGTATTTT	CASSLGDFASTDTQYF
.	TRBV28	TRBD2	TRBJ2-3	TGTGCCAGCAGTCCGTCGGGACTAGCGGGGGATACGCAGTATTTT	CASSPSGLAGDTQYF
.	TRBV30	.	TRBJ1-2	TGTGCCTGGAGAATAACAGGGAAAAGAAGTGGCTACACCTTC	CAWRITGKRSGYTF
.	TRBV3-1/TRBV3-2	TRBD2	TRBJ2-3	TGTGCCAGCAGCCAAGATAGGGCGGGAGGGATAGATACGCAGTATTTT	CASSQDRAGGIDTQYF
.	TRBV2	.	TRBJ2-5	TGTGCCAGCAGTCGATTTTTCGAGGAGACCCAGTACTTC	CASSRFFEETQYF
.	TRBV6-5	.	TRBJ1-1	TGTGCCAGCAGGGGACAACGGAACACTGAAGCTTTCTTT	CASRGQRNTEAFF
.	TRBV18	TRBD1	TRBJ1-5	TGTGCCAGCTCAATAAGCGCTCCGGGACAGGGCAATCAGCCCCAGCATTTT	CASSISAPGQGNQPQHF
.	TRBV3-1/TRBV3-2	.	TRBJ2-1	TGTGCCAGCAGCCAAGCTGGAGGGGGCGGCATTAAATACAATGAGCAGTTCTTC	CASSQAGGGGIKYNEQFF
.	TRBV5-6	.	TRBJ2-5	TGTGCCAGCAGCTTGGCGGGGGGCGTGGAGACCCAGTACTTC	CASSLAGGVETQYF
.	TRBV5-1	TRBD1	TRBJ2-2	TGCGCCAGCACCTCGGGACAGGGGTTAATCGGGGAGCTGTTTTTT	CASTSGQGLIGELFF
.	TRBV1	.	TRBJ2-4	TGCACCAGCAGCCAAGAGACTAGCGGGGGGGCCAAAAACATTCAGTACTTC	CTSSQETSGGAKNIQYF
.	TRBV7-3	TRBD2	TRBJ2-1	TGTGCCAGCAGCCCCCTGGGGACTAGCGGGAGGGATAGAAATGAGCAGTTCTTC	CASSPLGTSGRDRNEQFF
.	TRBV6-5	.	TRBJ1-1	TGTGCCAGCAGAAAAGACAGGTCTGAAGCTTTCTTT	CASRKDRSEAFF
.	TRBV7-3	.	TRBJ2-3	TGTGCCAGCAGCTTATCGCAGGTAGATACGCAGTATTTT	CASSLSQVDTQYF
.	TRBV5-1	TRBD1	TRBJ1-1	TGCGCCAGCAGCGGAGGGGGCGTGAACACTGAAGCTTTCTTT	CASSGGGVNTEAFF
.	TRBV29-1	TRBD2	TRBJ2-7	TGCAGCGTTGAGGACGGACTAGCGGGAGAGCAGTACTTC	CSVEDGLAGEQYF
.	TRBV9	TRBD1	TRBJ2-5	TGTGCCAGCAGCGTTGGAGGGGGACAGGGGGTCCAGTACTTC	CASSVGGGQGVQYF
once	TRBV7-9	.	TRBJ1-2	TGTGCCAGCAGCCCAGACACCACCTATGGCTACACCTTC	CASSPDTTYGYTF
once	TRBV27	.	TRBJ2-2	TGTGCCACCCGGACAGACTATAACACCGGGGAGCTGTTTTTT	CATRTDYNTGELFF